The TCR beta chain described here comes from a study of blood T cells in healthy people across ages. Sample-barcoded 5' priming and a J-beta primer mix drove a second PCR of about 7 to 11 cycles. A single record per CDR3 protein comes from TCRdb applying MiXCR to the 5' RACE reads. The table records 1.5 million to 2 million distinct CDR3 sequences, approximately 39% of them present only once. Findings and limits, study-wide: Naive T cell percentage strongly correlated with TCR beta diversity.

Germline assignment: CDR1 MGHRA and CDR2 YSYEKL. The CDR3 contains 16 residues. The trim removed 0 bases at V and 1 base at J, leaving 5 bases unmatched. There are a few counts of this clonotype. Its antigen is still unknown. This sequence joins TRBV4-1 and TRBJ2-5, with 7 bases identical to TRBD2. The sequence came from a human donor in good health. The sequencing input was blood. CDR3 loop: CASSQDSASGQETQYF. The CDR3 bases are TGCGCCAGCAGCCAAGATAGCGCTAGCGGCCAAGAGACCCAGTACTTC.